This TCR beta chain was captured by sequencing in a study of patients and donors after allogeneic stem cell transplantation. This CDR3 is 13 amino acids long. Trimming stripped 3 bases from V and 4 bases from J, with 7 bases between. Germline CDR1 and CDR2: MNHEY and SMNVEV (reference sequence). MiXCR, run by TCRdb on the RT-PCR reads, gives a single entry per CDR3 protein. The profile shows 150,000 to 250,000 distinct CDR3 sequences, 41% of them singletons. Sequenced sample: blood, either unsorted or a sorted T cell fraction (not recorded which). The clonotype was recovered from a human donor who was either an allogeneic HSCT recipient or a stem cell or donor lymphocyte infusion donor (not recorded which). It is not recorded whose cells these are; they may come from a transplant donor. This sequence joins TRBV27 and TRBJ1-5; D remains unclear. In DNA, the CDR3 is TGTGCCAGCAGTTTGTTCGGAAATCAGCCCCAGCATTTT. Its protein product is CASSLFGNQPQHF.